The text below deals with one TCR beta chain. The antigen is unknown. This table comes from immunoSEQ multiplex PCR, and its TCRdb copy is limited to in-frame clones, with some not included. This sample has 90,000 to 120,000 clones; around 93% occur once, and the top ten carry roughly 0.66%. This entry is derived from a study of OX40 agonist ivuxolimab in advanced cancers. Study-wide context: The study treated patients with ivuxolimab, an agonistic anti-OX40 (CD134) antibody. The dose-escalation group included hepatocellular carcinoma, melanoma, renal cell carcinoma and head and neck cancer. Findings and limits, study-wide: CD4+ and CD8+ blood T cells expanded clonally by week 6 at 0.1 to 3.0 mg/kg.

Germline V lookup: CDR1 ENHRY, CDR2 SYGVKD. The CDR3 is 14 amino acids. V was pared by 11 bases and J by 0 bases, with 11 bases between. The sequences come from CD4+ or CD8+ T cells sorted from blood, collected in a trial of the OX40 agonist ivuxolimab. V usage is TRBV10-3 and J usage is TRBJ1-6; no definite D call. The source is an adult with an advanced solid tumor such as melanoma, head and neck, liver or kidney cancer. The chain's CDR3 is CAAQLSSYNSPLHF. The CDR3 DNA is TGTGCCGCCCAGCTGAGCTCCTATAATTCACCCCTCCACTTT.